These 8 T cell receptor beta chains were sequenced from one sample in a study of cytotoxic CD8 clonotypes in ibrutinib-treated CLL. TCRdb keeps only in-frame clones here, not all; method: immunoSEQ multiplex PCR. The table records 250,000 to 350,000 clones, approximately 76% of them present only once. Specimen: PBMCs, collected at disease progression, from a patient treated with ibrutinib. These TCRs come from a human donor with chronic lymphocytic leukemia.

This clone was detected a few times. The chain uses TRBV7-2 and TRBJ2-3; 7 bases line up with TRBD2. Germline CDR1 SGHTA, CDR2 FQGNSA. V was clipped by 0 bases and J by 0 bases; unmatched bases: 0. This CDR3 comprises 15 residues. The CDR3 nucleotides read TGTGCCAGCAGCTTAGCTAGCGGGAGCACAGATACGCAGTATTTT. This gives the protein CASSLASGSTDTQYF.

This sequence joins TRBV23-1 and TRBJ2-7; D is possibly TRBD2 (5 bases). TRBV23-1 counts as an open reading frame of uncertain function. The CDR3 runs to 15 residues. Deletions cut 0 bases from V and 0 bases from J, with 9 bases between. The CDR3 sequence: CASSQSEGSSYEQYF. Here the CDR3 DNA reads TGCGCCAGCAGTCAATCAGAGGGTAGCTCCTACGAGCAGTACTTC.

This clone showed up just a few times. The CDR3 DNA sequence: TGTGCCAGCAGCGTAGAGTTTTTAGATACGCAGTATTTT. This sequence encodes CASSVEFLDTQYF. The rearrangement links TRBV9 to TRBJ2-3; D remains unclear. V dropped 0 bases and J dropped 5 bases, with 7 bases sitting between them. This CDR3 contains 13 residues. Germline lookup yields CDR1 SGDLS and CDR2 YYNGEE. Complete variable domain (other parts from reference TRBV9 and TRBJ2-3): DSGVTQTPKHLITATGQRVTLRCSPRSGDLSVYWYQQSLDQGLQFLIQYYNGEERAKGNILERFSAQQFPDLHSELNLSSLELGDSALYFCASSVEFLDTQYFGPGTRLTVL.

V and J are TRBV6-1 and TRBJ2-7, with D tentatively TRBD2 (6 bases). The CDR3 spans 14 residues. The V gene's germline CDR1 is MNHNS and CDR2 SASEGT. With 4 bases removed from V and 1 base from J, the gap between germline ends came to 11 bases. In nucleotides, the CDR3 is TGTGCCAGCAGTGGGTTAGCGGCGTCCTACGAGCAGTACTTC. It translates to CASSGLAASYEQYF.

The J gene is TRBJ2-1, the V gene TRBV10-3, with TRBD2 identical over 10 bases. The length of the CDR3 is 16 residues. V was clipped by 3 bases and J by 4 bases; unmatched bases: 6. Germline CDR1 is ENHRY and CDR2 is SYGVKD. The CDR3 region is CAISDRSGRSYNEQFF. The CDR3 DNA reads as TGTGCCATCAGTGATCGTAGCGGGAGGAGTTACAATGAGCAGTTCTTC.

The rearrangement links TRBV6-5 to TRBJ1-2; possible D gene TRBD1, 6 bases. The V and J ends lost 6 bases and 4 bases respectively, with 12 bases between them. CDR3 length equals 13 residues. The germline V gene encodes CDR1 MNHEY and CDR2 SVGAGI. The CDR3 DNA reads TGTGCCAGCAGCCTACAGGGAGGCTATGGCTACACCTTC. Residues: CASSLQGGYGYTF.

The rearrangement joins TRBV10-3 to TRBJ2-7; D unclear. CDR1 is ENHRY, CDR2 SYGVKD, per germline. V dropped 4 bases and J dropped 5 bases, with 15 bases sitting between them. The CDR3 contains 14 residues. CDR3 region: CAISVNGFRDEQYF. CDR3 sequence (DNA): TGTGCCATCAGTGTAAATGGATTTCGTGACGAGCAGTACTTC.

This clone was seen only a few times. The genes are TRBV5-1 and TRBJ2-3; 11 positions agree with TRBD1. The CDR3 has 17 residues. J lost 4 bases, V lost 1 base, and 8 bases had no gene match. Germline V gene sequence: CDR1 SGHRS, CDR2 YFSETQ. The CDR3 sequence: CASSLHSPGQGADTQYF. In DNA, the CDR3 is TGCGCCAGCAGCTTGCACTCTCCGGGACAGGGGGCAGATACGCAGTATTTT.